The entry below gives a single T cell receptor beta chain sequence along with its context. This sample is part of a study of T cell changes during pregnancy in multiple sclerosis. The repertoire was sequenced with immunoSEQ multiplex PCR; TCRdb's copy has only in-frame clones and lacks some. The table records around 33,000 clones, about 90% of them present only once. From germline, CDR1 is MNHEY and CDR2 SVGAGI. V was pared by 10 bases and J by 3 bases, with 16 bases between. The CDR3 has 14 amino acids. The chain combines TRBV6-5 with TRBJ2-1; D may be TRBD2 (6 bases). The sequence was collected from a female donor with multiple sclerosis, enrolled in a pregnancy study. Sequenced here: CD8+ T cells from peripheral blood mononuclear cells, sampled in the third trimester of pregnancy. The CDR3 DNA sequence: TGTGCCACGACGAACGGGGGACTCTACAATGAGCAGTTCTTC. Translated: CATTNGGLYNEQFF.